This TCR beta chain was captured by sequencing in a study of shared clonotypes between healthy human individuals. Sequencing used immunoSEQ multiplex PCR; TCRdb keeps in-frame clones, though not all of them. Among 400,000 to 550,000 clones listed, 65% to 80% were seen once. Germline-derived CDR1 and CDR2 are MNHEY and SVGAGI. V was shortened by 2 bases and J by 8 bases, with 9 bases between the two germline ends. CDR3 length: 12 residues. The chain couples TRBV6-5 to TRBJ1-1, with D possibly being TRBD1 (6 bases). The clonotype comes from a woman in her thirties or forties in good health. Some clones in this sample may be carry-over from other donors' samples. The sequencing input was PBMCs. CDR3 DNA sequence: TGTGCCAGCAGTTACCAAACAGGGGAAGCTTTCTTT. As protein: CASSYQTGEAFF.